A selection of T cell receptor beta chains follows, all from one sample in a study of T cell repertoires in cytomegalovirus infection. No cognate antigen is known for these TCRs. MiXCR was run by TCRdb on the reads, yielding one entry per CDR3 protein. The table has 900,000 to 950,000 distinct CDR3 sequences, under 40% seen once. The material sequenced was cultured CD8+ T cells from PBMCs, taken from culture after CMV antigen stimulation. All receptors derive from a human donor in good health (CMV status not recorded). Some clones in this sample may be carry-over from other donors' samples. Each CDR3 is given with its conserved first and last residue. A D gene is named only where the DNA matches it firmly. Clone size, where shown, is once, few, many, or a class for clones that have expanded.

CASSAYRDRLNEKLFF	TGTGCCAGTAGTGCGTACCGGGACAGACTTAATGAAAAACTGTTTTTT	NA	TRBJ1-4	TRBD1	TRBV19
CASSEKGGNQPQHF	TGTGCCAGCAGTGAGAAGGGGGGCAATCAGCCCCAGCATTTT	few	TRBJ1-5	NA	TRBV6-1
CASRWRGGPGTDTQYF	TGTGCCAGTAGATGGCGGGGGGGCCCGGGCACAGATACGCAGTATTTT	NA	TRBJ2-3	TRBD2	TRBV19
CAISEWSQETQYF	TGTGCCATCAGTGAGTGGAGTCAAGAGACCCAGTACTTC	few	TRBJ2-5	NA	TRBV10-3
CASSDPTWDWGDEQFF	TGCGCCAGCAGTGACCCGACATGGGACTGGGGTGATGAGCAGTTCTTC	few	TRBJ2-1	NA	TRBV10-2
CASSLQGSYQPQHF	TGTGCCAGCAGTTTACAGGGGTCTTACCAGCCCCAGCATTTT	few	TRBJ1-5	NA	TRBV27
CASSPPGTVWGVQETQYF	TGTGCCAGCTCACCACCCGGGACAGTATGGGGAGTCCAAGAGACCCAGTACTTC	NA	TRBJ2-5	TRBD1	TRBV18
CARNIIETQYF	TGTGCCAGAAACATAATAGAGACCCAGTACTTC	NA	TRBJ2-5	NA	TRBV2
CASSHHPEAGLFF	TGTGCCAGCAGCCACCACCCCGAGGCAGGACTGTTTTTT	NA	TRBJ1-4	NA	TRBV7-9
CASSSKRQGWNGYTF	TGTGCCAGCAGCAGCAAACGACAGGGTTGGAATGGCTACACCTTC	few	TRBJ1-2	TRBD1	TRBV5-6
CASSLDGGAKNIQYF	TGTGCCAGCAGCTTAGACGGGGGTGCCAAAAACATTCAGTACTTC	NA	TRBJ2-4	NA	TRBV7-6
CASSEYSNTEAFF	TGTGCCAGCAGTGAATACTCCAACACTGAAGCTTTCTTT	NA	TRBJ1-1	NA	TRBV2
CASSYQGWTEAFF	TGTGCCAGCAGTTATCAGGGGTGGACTGAAGCTTTCTTT	NA	TRBJ1-1	NA	TRBV6-2/TRBV6-3
CASSLKDSPEAFF	TGTGCCAGCAGCTTAAAGGACAGTCCTGAAGCTTTCTTT	NA	TRBJ1-1	NA	TRBV5-4
CATSRDWGVNTEAFF	TGTGCCACCAGCAGAGATTGGGGGGTGAACACTGAAGCTTTCTTT	many	TRBJ1-1	NA	TRBV15
CASSRFGSSYEQYF	TGCGCCAGCAGCCGTTTTGGGAGCTCCTACGAGCAGTACTTC	NA	TRBJ2-7	NA	TRBV4-1
CARGHRDKPISGANVLTF	TGTGCCAGAGGACACCGGGACAAGCCAATCTCTGGGGCCAACGTCCTGACTTTC	few	TRBJ2-6	NA	TRBV27
CASSQEFAVGNEQFF	TGTGCCAGCAGCCAAGAGTTCGCGGTAGGGAATGAGCAGTTCTTC	NA	TRBJ2-1	NA	TRBV14
CASSPWTGGEAGTDTQYF	TGTGCCAGCAGCCCCTGGACAGGGGGCGAGGCGGGCACAGATACGCAGTATTTT	NA	TRBJ2-3	TRBD1	TRBV7-9
CASSLSSGESYNEQFF	TGTGCCAGCAGTTTATCAAGCGGGGAGTCCTACAATGAGCAGTTCTTC	NA	TRBJ2-1	TRBD2	TRBV27
CASSPAGSGELFF	TGCGCCAGCAGCCCCGCGGGTTCCGGGGAGCTGTTTTTT	many	TRBJ2-2	NA	TRBV5-1
CASSHDRAILAKRETQYF	TGTGCCAGCAGCCACGACAGGGCAATCCTGGCCAAAAGAGAGACCCAGTACTTC	many	TRBJ2-5	TRBD1	TRBV7-8
CASSFEWGPEQFF	TGTGCCAGCAGTTTTGAGTGGGGTCCGGAGCAGTTCTTC	NA	TRBJ2-1	NA	TRBV27
CSALDRQDFQETQYF	TGCAGTGCCCTGGACCGCCAGGACTTCCAAGAGACCCAGTACTTC	NA	TRBJ2-5	NA	TRBV20-1
CASSYRDRGSYEQFF	TGTGCCAGCAGCTACCGGGACAGGGGATCCTATGAGCAGTTCTTC	many	TRBJ2-1	TRBD1	TRBV7-2
CATLRDRPCGYTF	TGTGCCACCCTGCGGGACCGTCCCTGCGGCTACACCTTC	NA	TRBJ1-2	NA	TRBV2
CASSYLAGGSYNEQFF	TGTGCCAGCAGTTACTTGGCGGGGGGATCCTACAATGAGCAGTTCTTC	NA	TRBJ2-1	TRBD2	TRBV6-2/TRBV6-3
CASSPYRGLGNEQFF	TGTGCCAGCAGCCCCTACAGGGGATTAGGCAATGAGCAGTTCTTC	NA	TRBJ2-1	TRBD1	TRBV9
CASSPGRVDFF	TGTGCCAGCAGTCCGGGGAGGGTTGATTTCTTC	NA	TRBJ2-1	TRBD2	TRBV6-6
CSARYSADTQYF	TGCAGTGCCCGATACTCAGCAGATACGCAGTATTTT	NA	TRBJ2-3	NA	TRBV20-1
CASSLGIPRGPYNEQFF	TGTGCCAGCAGCTTAGGAATCCCCCGGGGGCCATACAATGAGCAGTTCTTC	many	TRBJ2-1	NA	TRBV7-8
CASGGGGTDTQYF	TGTGCCAGCGGAGGTGGTGGAACAGATACGCAGTATTTT	NA	TRBJ2-3	NA	TRBV5-6
CASSLARGETQYF	TGTGCCAGCAGCTTAGCCAGGGGGGAGACCCAGTACTTC	many	TRBJ2-5	TRBD1	TRBV7-6
CASSVEDGKPLHF	TGTGCCAGCAGCGTAGAAGACGGGAAACCCCTCCACTTT	NA	TRBJ1-6	NA	TRBV9
CASSKTVLNEQFF	TGTGCCAGCAGTAAGACAGTTCTCAATGAGCAGTTCTTC	few	TRBJ2-1	NA	TRBV6-5
CASSPGLAGDGTQYF	TGTGCCAGCAGTCCGGGACTAGCGGGGGATGGGACCCAGTACTTC	NA	TRBJ2-5	TRBD2	TRBV28
CASSFQDGLETQYF	TGTGCCAGCAGCTTCCAGGACGGATTAGAGACCCAGTACTTC	NA	TRBJ2-5	NA	TRBV13
CASSDRDKGLGDEQYF	TGTGCCAGCAGTGACCGGGACAAGGGGCTCGGGGACGAGCAGTACTTC	many	TRBJ2-7	NA	TRBV28
CAISGRRDYEQFF	TGTGCCATCAGTGGTAGAAGGGACTATGAGCAGTTCTTC	NA	TRBJ2-1	NA	TRBV10-3
CASTIAGRATDTQYF	TGTGCCAGTACCATAGCGGGGAGGGCTACAGATACGCAGTATTTT	few	TRBJ2-3	TRBD2	TRBV9
CASSRDQTTDTQYF	TGTGCCAGCAGCCGGGACCAGACCACAGATACGCAGTATTTT	few	TRBJ2-3	NA	TRBV28
CASSLAKAGQGDGYTF	TGTGCCAGCAGCTTAGCGAAGGCAGGGCAGGGAGATGGCTACACCTTC	NA	TRBJ1-2	NA	TRBV7-9
CASSEGGALLYNEQFF	TGTGCCAGCAGTGAAGGAGGGGCCCTACTCTACAATGAGCAGTTCTTC	few	TRBJ2-1	NA	TRBV2
CSARDDRGQVQPQHF	TGCAGTGCTAGAGATGACAGGGGGCAGGTTCAGCCCCAGCATTTT	NA	TRBJ1-5	TRBD1	TRBV20-1
CASSQHRDGFYEQYF	TGTGCCAGCAGCCAGCACCGGGACGGTTTCTACGAGCAGTACTTC	few	TRBJ2-7	NA	TRBV4-2
CTSSPPRGGTYEQYF	TGTACCAGCAGCCCACCTCGGGGGGGGACCTACGAGCAGTACTTC	NA	TRBJ2-7	TRBD2	TRBV7-9
CASSPLMGQGSGELFF	TGTGCCAGCAGCCCCCTAATGGGACAGGGGTCCGGGGAGCTGTTTTTT	few	TRBJ2-2	TRBD1	TRBV9
CASSYSGGFEAFF	TGTGCCAGCAGTTACTCAGGGGGCTTTGAAGCTTTCTTT	many	TRBJ1-1	TRBD1	TRBV6-5
CASRPGQGGYGYTF	TGTGCCAGCAGGCCGGGACAGGGAGGCTATGGCTACACCTTC	many	TRBJ1-2	TRBD1	TRBV12-3/TRBV12-4